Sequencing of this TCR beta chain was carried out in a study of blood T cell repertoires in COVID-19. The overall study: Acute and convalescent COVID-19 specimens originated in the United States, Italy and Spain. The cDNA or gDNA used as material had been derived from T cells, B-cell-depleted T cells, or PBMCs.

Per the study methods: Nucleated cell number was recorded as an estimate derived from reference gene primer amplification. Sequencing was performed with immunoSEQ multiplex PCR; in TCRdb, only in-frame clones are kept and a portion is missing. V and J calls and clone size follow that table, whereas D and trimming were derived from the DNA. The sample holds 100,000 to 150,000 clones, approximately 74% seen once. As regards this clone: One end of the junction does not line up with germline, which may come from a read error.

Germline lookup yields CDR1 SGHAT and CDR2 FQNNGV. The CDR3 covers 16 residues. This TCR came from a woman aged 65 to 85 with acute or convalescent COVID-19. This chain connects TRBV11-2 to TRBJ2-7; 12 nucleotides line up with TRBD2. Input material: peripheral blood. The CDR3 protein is CASSLRLAGDSYKQYF. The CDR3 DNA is TGTGCCAGCAGCTTACGACTAGCGGGGGACTCCTACAAGCAGTACTTC.